These 21 T cell receptor beta chains share one sample of origin, sequenced in a study of CD4 T cells in relation to SARS-CoV-2 and coronaviruses. The method was immunoSEQ multiplex PCR; TCRdb's version includes in-frame clones alone and lacks a portion of them. This table has more than 55,000 clones, more than 80% appearing once. CD4+ T cells from unexposed donors were obtained before the COVID-19 pandemic (2011-2018). Material for sequencing was memory CD4+ T cells from PBMCs. The receptors were sampled from a human donor in good health.

This chain joins TRBV24-1 and TRBJ2-5, with 7 bases fitting TRBD1. CDR3 length: 14 amino acids. V lost 4 bases to trimming and J lost 5 bases; unmatched junction nucleotides: 6. The germline V gene encodes CDR1 KGHDR and CDR2 SFDVKD. The CDR3 spells CATSETGPGETQYF. As DNA, the CDR3 is TGTGCCACCAGTGAGACAGGGCCGGGGGAGACCCAGTACTTC.

V and J are TRBV6-2 or TRBV6-3 and TRBJ2-7; TRBD2 matches 9 bases. This CDR3 has 15 residues. The V segment lost 6 bases and the J segment 2 bases; nucleotides outside the gene matches: 8. The V gene's germline CDR1 is MNHEY and CDR2 SVGEGT. The CDR3 spells CASSRPSSGAYEQYF. The CDR3 bases are TGTGCCAGCAGCCGTCCCTCTAGCGGGGCCTACGAGCAGTACTTC.

The chain is built from TRBV28 and TRBJ2-3; D gene ambiguous. Between the trimmed V and J ends, which lost 5 bases and 3 bases, there was a span of 9 bases. Germline V CDR1 and CDR2: MDHEN, SYDVKM. The CDR3 extends over 13 amino acids. The CDR3 sequence: CASSTLRTDTQYF. The CDR3 bases are TGTGCCAGCAGTACTTTACGGACAGATACGCAGTATTTT.

The rearrangement uses TRBV9 and TRBJ2-2; D is undetermined. The CDR3 spans 13 residues. V lost 0 bases, J lost 4 bases, and 4 bases lay in between. Germline CDR1 reads SGDLS; CDR2 reads YYNGEE. The DNA for the CDR3 is TGTGCCAGCAGCGTAGTGACCACCGGGGAGCTGTTTTTT. It specifies CASSVVTTGELFF.

The chain carries TRBV10-3 and TRBJ1-4, with TRBD1 matching 7 bases. The CDR3 has 13 residues. Germline assignment: CDR1 ENHRY and CDR2 SYGVKD. Unmatched junction bases numbered 4, after V lost 7 bases and J lost 5 bases. The chain's CDR3 is CAIIPGQNEKLFF. CDR3 sequence (DNA): TGTGCCATCATCCCGGGACAGAATGAAAAACTGTTTTTT.

V and J are TRBV4-1 and TRBJ2-3; 9 positions agree with TRBD1. CDR3 length: 14 amino acids. Germline V gene data show CDR1 as MGHRA and CDR2 as YSYEKL. The trim removed 0 bases at V and 14 bases at J, leaving 9 bases unmatched. The DNA for the CDR3 is TGCGCCAGCAGCCAAGATCTCCGGGACAGGGTAGGGTATTTT. Translated, it gives CASSQDLRDRVGYF.

This chain links TRBV5-1 with TRBJ2-7; 9 bases are shared with TRBD1. Per germline, CDR1 SGHRS and CDR2 YFSETQ. This CDR3 region has 13 residues. Germline trimming cut 5 bases from V and 6 bases from J; bases unmatched to any gene: 6. The CDR3 is CASRPGQGPEQYF. CDR3 coding DNA: TGCGCCAGCAGACCGGGACAGGGCCCCGAGCAGTACTTC. Full variable domain (rest looked up from reference TRBV5-1 and TRBJ2-7): KAGVTQTPRYLIKTRGQQVTLSCSPISGHRSVSWYQQTPGQGLQFLFEYFSETQRNKGNFPGRFSGRQFSNSRSEMNVSTLELGDSALYLCASRPGQGPEQYFGPGTRLTVT.

This clone was counted a few times. The chain has TRBV28 and TRBJ2-7; D is possibly TRBD1 (6 bases). Germline-derived CDR1 and CDR2 are MDHEN and SYDVKM. Trimming removed 6 bases at V and 1 base at J, with 10 bases between. The CDR3 covers 13 residues. The CDR3 sequence: CASRTQGSYEQYF. DNA for the CDR3: TGTGCCAGCAGGACACAGGGATCCTACGAGCAGTACTTC.

This sequence joins TRBV18 and TRBJ2-5, with TRBD2 matching over 12 bases. Germline CDR1 KGHSH, CDR2 LQKENI. CDR3 length: 15 amino acids. The V segment lost 5 bases and the J segment 5 bases; nucleotides outside the gene matches: 6. The CDR3 sequence: CASSVTGTSGETQYF. The CDR3 nucleotides read TGTGCCAGCTCAGTAACCGGGACTAGCGGGGAGACCCAGTACTTC.

This clone was seen only a few times. The chain is built from TRBV2 and TRBJ2-1, with 9 nucleotides matching TRBD2. The germline V gene encodes CDR1 SNHLY and CDR2 FYNNEI. CDR3 length equals 17 residues. Trimming cost V 6 bases and J 8 bases; bases outside gene matches: 17. CDR3 region: CASSYQTLAGSGDEQFF. The CDR3 nucleotides read TGTGCCAGCAGCTACCAAACACTAGCGGGCAGTGGAGATGAGCAGTTCTTC.

The V and J genes are TRBV27 and TRBJ2-7; D remains unclear. Germline V CDR1 and CDR2: MNHEY, SMNVEV (reference sequence). The V end lost 4 bases, the J end lost 4 bases, and 11 bases lay between the germline ends. The CDR3 loop spans 13 amino acids. CDR3 in amino acids: CASSSIDLYEQYF. DNA of the CDR3: TGTGCCAGCAGTTCCATCGACTTGTACGAGCAGTACTTC.

The J gene is TRBJ1-3, the V gene TRBV6-5, with unresolved D. With 0 bases removed from V and 0 bases from J, the gap between germline ends came to 9 bases. The CDR3 loop spans 16 amino acids. The germline gives CDR1 MNHEY, CDR2 SVGAGI. This CDR3 is CASSYSYTDSGNTIYF. CDR3 bases: TGTGCCAGCAGTTACTCCTACACCGACTCTGGAAACACCATATATTTT.

The CDR3 nucleotides are TGCGCCAGCAGCTTGGCCGGGGGACTAGCGGGGGGAAATGAGCAGTTCTTC. Its translation is CASSLAGGLAGGNEQFF. The chain combines TRBV5-1 with TRBJ2-1; the match to TRBD2 covers 15 bases. The V and J ends lost 0 bases and 7 bases, in that order; junction bases with no gene match: 5. CDR3 length equals 17 residues. Germline-derived CDR1 and CDR2 are SGHRS and YFSETQ.

This sequence joins TRBV28 and TRBJ2-7, with TRBD2 matching over 10 bases. V was pared by 2 bases and J by 7 bases, with 8 bases of the junction left unmatched. There are 15 residues in the CDR3. CDR1 is MDHEN, CDR2 SYDVKM, per germline. CDR3 sequence: CASSLNSSGRKEQYF. As DNA, the CDR3 is TGTGCCAGCAGTTTAAATTCTAGCGGGAGAAAGGAGCAGTACTTC.

The J gene is TRBJ1-1, the V gene TRBV5-4; D is unclear. The germline V and J ends were trimmed by 4 bases and 0 bases, with 1 base remaining between them. CDR1 and CDR2 (germline): SGHNT, YYREEE (reference sequence). This CDR3 has 11 amino acids. The CDR3 DNA is TGTGCCAGCAGCCTGAACACTGAAGCTTTCTTT. Translating it yields CASSLNTEAFF.

The chain couples TRBV6-4 to TRBJ1-6; D gene ambiguous. The CDR3 extends over 13 amino acids. CDR1 and CDR2 (germline): MRHNA, SNTAGT. V lost 2 bases to trimming and J lost 7 bases, with 6 bases between them. CDR3 DNA: TGTGCCAGCAGTGACCGTCCAAATTCACCCCTCCACTTT. This sequence encodes CASSDRPNSPLHF.

The DNA of the CDR3 is TGTGCCAGCAGTAAGGGGGCGTTCTCCTACAATGAGCAGTTCTTC. This encodes CASSKGAFSYNEQFF. This rearrangement joins TRBV27 to TRBJ2-1; 7 bases match TRBD1. V shed 5 bases, J shed 0 bases, and the junction held 4 bases outside the gene matches. CDR3 size: 15 residues. Germline loops: CDR1 MNHEY, CDR2 SMNVEV (reference sequence).

The chain uses TRBV28 and TRBJ1-4; D ambiguous. V was trimmed by 3 bases and J by 5 bases, leaving 13 bases between them. From germline, CDR1 is MDHEN and CDR2 SYDVKM. The CDR3 spans 15 residues. The CDR3 coding sequence is TGTGCCAGCAGTTTTTCAGGAGGAGAGAATGAAAAACTGTTTTTT. It yields the protein CASSFSGGENEKLFF.

V and J are TRBV9 and TRBJ1-6; possible D gene TRBD1, 5 bases. Germline V gene data show CDR1 as SGDLS and CDR2 as YYNGEE. Trimming took 3 bases from V and 10 from J, leaving 11 bases between them. The CDR3 consists of 13 residues. The CDR3, as DNA: TGTGCCAGCAGCGGTGGGGCTGGCTCACCCCTCCACTTT. Translated: CASSGGAGSPLHF.

CDR3 sequence reads: CASSIPGRGTEAFF. For the CDR3, the DNA is TGTGCCAGTAGTATTCCAGGGAGAGGCACTGAAGCTTTCTTT. This chain uses TRBV19 with TRBJ1-1; D possibly corresponds to TRBD1 (5 bases). CDR1 is LNHDA and CDR2 is SQIVND in the germline V gene (reference sequence). The length of the CDR3 is 14 residues. Trimming left V 3 bases short and J 4 bases short, with 12 bases between.

The V gene is TRBV18, the J gene TRBJ2-3; 9 nucleotides align to TRBD1. Germline values: CDR1 KGHSH, CDR2 LQKENI. V trimming: 3 bases; J trimming: 1 base; junction bases outside the gene matches: 2. This CDR3 is 15 amino acids long. Here the CDR3 DNA reads TGTGCCAGCTCACCTAGGACAGGGGGCACAGATACGCAGTATTTT. It yields the protein CASSPRTGGTDTQYF.